These T cell receptor beta chains were read from a single sample in a study of T cell changes during pregnancy in multiple sclerosis. Here immunoSEQ multiplex PCR was the method, and the copy in TCRdb shows in-frame clones only, minus some. The table has tens of thousands of clones, roughly 89% seen once; the top ten hold less than 2%. The sample here was peripheral blood, taken after pregnancy. Source of these receptors: a female donor in good health, enrolled as a control in a pregnancy study. CDR3s include the opening cysteine and the closing phenylalanine or tryptophan.

v_call cdr3_aa
TRBV6-5 CASSLAGGLGDTQYF
TRBV10-2 CASSELLAGANTGELFF
TRBV11-2 CASSSTGSPAGETQYF
TRBV15 CATRNRVMSNEQYF
TRBV6-6 CASIYPRGSRTEAFF
TRBV5-5 CASSLIQGFTNEQFF
TRBV11-2 CASSSPGTDTQYF
TRBV30 CACLTSGGFQETQYF
TRBV9 CASSAGGNVLTF
TRBV7-9 CASSPPGTDTQYF
TRBV4-3 CASSQDYYGTEAFF
TRBV28 CASSLTGQNYGYTF
TRBV9 CASSTFTGGVINEQFF
TRBV27 CASSLLWGPNQPQHF
TRBV18 CASSRDRGNNEQFF